In its sample, the clone carrying this TCR beta chain was seen many times. The target antigen is unknown. The protocol attached unique molecular identifiers to individual cDNA molecules. From the 5' RACE reads, TCRdb called clonotypes with MiXCR, one entry per CDR3 protein. The repertoire includes approximately 20,000 distinct CDR3 sequences, more than 3.5% of them detected once, and under 10% sits in the top ten. Per the germline V gene, CDR1 is LGHNA and CDR2 is YNFKEQ. V gave up 5 bases and J gave up 5 bases, with 16 bases separating them. The length of the CDR3 is 15 residues. The data were taken from a study of early T cells in non-severe SARS-CoV-2 infection. Study overall: Sequencing targeted bulk RNA from unsorted whole blood, leaving chains unpaired.

Overall study results and limits: The VDJdb matching leaned toward anti-spike CD8 responses and overlooked private and CD4 specificities.

This clonotype was obtained from an adult who was a healthcare worker with PCR-confirmed SARS-CoV-2 infection or an uninfected control (not recorded which). The sequencing input was whole blood. The chain employs TRBV4-2 and TRBJ2-1; perhaps TRBD1 as D (5 bases). The CDR3 sequence: CASSAAVTGDNEQFF. The CDR3, as DNA: TGTGCCAGCAGCGCCGCCGTTACAGGCGACAATGAGCAGTTCTTC.